Listed here is a single TCR beta chain. What it binds is unknown. CDR3 length: 12 amino acids. Trimming stripped 7 bases from V and 6 bases from J, with 12 bases between. Germline V lookup: CDR1 MNHNS, CDR2 SASEGT. Whole-study findings and limits: Tumor memory CD4+ T cell TCR gene usage was found to cluster with blood and lymph node memory CD4+ cells and with lymph node naive CD4+ cells. The larger cohort examined one V-J beta rearrangement, not whole repertoires.

After constant-region reverse-primer amplification, full-length variable regions underwent semi-nested PCR with Nested Universal Primer A. TCRdb called the 5' RACE reads again in MiXCR, with one record for every CDR3 protein. This repertoire shows 40,000 to 65,000 distinct CDR3 sequences, approximately 25% found once; its top ten account for about 3%. Purified naive CD4+ T cells were depleted of CD25+ Tregs. The chain links TRBV6-1 to TRBJ1-2; D possibly corresponds to TRBD1 (5 bases). Sequenced sample: tumor-infiltrating naive CD4+ T cells sorted from the breast tumor. The subset: naive CD4+ T cells, CD4+CD45RA+CD25-. This TCR came from a female donor with breast cancer. The CDR3 sequence is CASNDRGDGYTF. In nucleotides, the CDR3 is TGTGCCAGCAATGATAGGGGTGATGGCTACACCTTC.